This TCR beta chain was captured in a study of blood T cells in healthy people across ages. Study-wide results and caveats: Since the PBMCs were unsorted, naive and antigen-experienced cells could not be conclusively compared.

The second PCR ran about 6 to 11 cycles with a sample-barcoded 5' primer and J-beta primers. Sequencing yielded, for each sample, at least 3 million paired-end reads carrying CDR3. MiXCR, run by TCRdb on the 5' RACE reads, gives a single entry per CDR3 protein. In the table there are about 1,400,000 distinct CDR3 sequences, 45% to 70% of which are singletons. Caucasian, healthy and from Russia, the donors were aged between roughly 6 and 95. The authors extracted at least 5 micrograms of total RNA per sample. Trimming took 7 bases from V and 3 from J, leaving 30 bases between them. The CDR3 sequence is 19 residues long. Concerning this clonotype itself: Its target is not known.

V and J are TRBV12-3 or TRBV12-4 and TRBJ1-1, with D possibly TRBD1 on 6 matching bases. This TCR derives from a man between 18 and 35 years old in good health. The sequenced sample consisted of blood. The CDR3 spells CASTTVWRAGAARDTEAFF. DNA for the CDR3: TGTGCCAGCACCACGGTTTGGCGTGCAGGGGCCGCGAGGGACACTGAAGCTTTCTTT.